A selection of T cell receptor beta chains follows, all from one sample in a study of early stage breast cancer tumors. Method: immunoSEQ multiplex PCR; TCRdb's copy keeps in-frame clones and lacks some. The sample yields 51,000 or so clones, 65% to 90% seen once. The sample comprised blood. These receptors all come from a person aged 45 to 60 with breast cancer. Both conserved end residues are part of each CDR3. Each record gives: V gene, J gene, clone size, D gene, CDR3 DNA, CDR3 protein. D genes are given only for firm matches. Size tells how often a clone was seen (once, few, many) or the class of an expanded clone, and some rows leave it out.

v_call: TRBV5-4
j_call: TRBJ2-6
clone_size: -
d_call: TRBD1
cdr3_nt: TGTGCCAGCAGCGCGGGACAGGGGGCAGGGGGGGCCAACGTCCTGACTTTC
cdr3_aa: CASSAGQGAGGANVLTF

v_call: TRBV19
j_call: TRBJ1-2
clone_size: once
d_call: TRBD1
cdr3_nt: TGTGCCAGCTCGCCGACAGGGCTCCCTCTCGGGGGCTACACCTTC
cdr3_aa: CASSPTGLPLGGYTF

v_call: TRBV5-4
j_call: TRBJ2-3
clone_size: -
d_call: -
cdr3_nt: TGTGCCAGCAGCTTGGCCGGGGCTAGTAGCGCAGATACGCAGTATTTT
cdr3_aa: CASSLAGASSADTQYF

v_call: TRBV6-4
j_call: TRBJ2-7
clone_size: -
d_call: -
cdr3_nt: TGTGCCAGCAGTCCCCCATCGGCCGGTGAGCAGTACTTC
cdr3_aa: CASSPPSAGEQYF

v_call: TRBV7-9
j_call: TRBJ2-3
clone_size: -
d_call: -
cdr3_nt: TGTGCCACCGAGACAGGTGCAATAGATACGCAGTATTTT
cdr3_aa: CATETGAIDTQYF

v_call: TRBV18
j_call: TRBJ1-5
clone_size: few
d_call: TRBD1
cdr3_nt: TGTGCCAGCTCAGAGGGACAGCCTAGCAATCAGCCCCAGCATTTT
cdr3_aa: CASSEGQPSNQPQHF

v_call: TRBV7-9
j_call: TRBJ2-1
clone_size: -
d_call: TRBD2
cdr3_nt: TGTGCCAGCAGCTTCGCGGGGGAACTCTACAATGAGCAGTTCTTC
cdr3_aa: CASSFAGELYNEQFF

v_call: TRBV30
j_call: TRBJ1-1
clone_size: -
d_call: -
cdr3_nt: TGTGTCTGGACCCTCCTGTCGGCCACTGAAGCTTTCTTT
cdr3_aa: CVWTLLSATEAFF

v_call: TRBV6-5
j_call: TRBJ1-6
clone_size: once
d_call: -
cdr3_nt: TGTGCCAGCAGTTACGGCCGGTGGGCTCATAATTCACCCTTCCACTTT
cdr3_aa: CASSYGRWAHNSPFHF

v_call: TRBV19
j_call: TRBJ2-1
clone_size: -
d_call: TRBD2
cdr3_nt: TGTGCCAGTAGTACGTCCCGGGGGGGGGATTACAATGAGCAGTTCTTC
cdr3_aa: CASSTSRGGDYNEQFF

v_call: TRBV10-3
j_call: TRBJ1-1
clone_size: -
d_call: TRBD1
cdr3_nt: TGTGCCATCAGGAAGGGGGCGGAGACTGAAGCTTTCTTT
cdr3_aa: CAIRKGAETEAFF

v_call: TRBV7-9
j_call: TRBJ2-5
clone_size: -
d_call: TRBD1
cdr3_nt: TGTGCCAGCAGCTTATCGGGACAGGGTAGGGAGACCCAGTACTTC
cdr3_aa: CASSLSGQGRETQYF

v_call: TRBV11-2
j_call: TRBJ2-1
clone_size: -
d_call: -
cdr3_nt: TGTGCCAGCAGCTCAGAGGGTAACCCCTACAATGAGCAGTTCTTC
cdr3_aa: CASSSEGNPYNEQFF

v_call: TRBV7-2
j_call: TRBJ2-7
clone_size: -
d_call: TRBD2
cdr3_nt: TGTGCCAGCAGCCCCCGCGGGGGGCTTAACTACGAGCAGTACTTC
cdr3_aa: CASSPRGGLNYEQYF

v_call: TRBV18
j_call: TRBJ2-7
clone_size: -
d_call: -
cdr3_nt: TGTGCCAGCTCACTCTCCGGGTCCTCTGGGGAGCAGTACTTC
cdr3_aa: CASSLSGSSGEQYF

v_call: TRBV5-1
j_call: TRBJ2-7
clone_size: -
d_call: -
cdr3_nt: TGCGCCAGCAGCTTGGCCGGCGAATCCTACGAGCAGTACTTC
cdr3_aa: CASSLAGESYEQYF

v_call: TRBV6-4
j_call: TRBJ1-5
clone_size: -
d_call: TRBD1
cdr3_nt: TGTGCCAGCAGTGACACCTTTAGGGGACCCGGGACAGGGGGCGGTCAGCCCCAGCATTTT
cdr3_aa: CASSDTFRGPGTGGGQPQHF